In its sample, the clone carrying this T cell receptor beta chain was seen a few times. Its target is unknown. The record originates from a study of identical twins. Study-level findings and limits: The more abundant beta clonotypes in cord blood had fewer insertions, and memory repertoires did not show this.

MiXCR was run by TCRdb on the 5' RACE reads, yielding one entry per CDR3 protein. The sample comprises 690,000 or so distinct CDR3 sequences, around 6% of which are singletons, and around 1.9% rests with the top ten. The CDR3 totals 13 residues. V lost 4 bases, J lost 4 bases, and 13 bases lay in between. Germline V lookup: CDR1 DFQATT, CDR2 SNEGSKA (reference sequence). This chain connects TRBV20-1 to TRBJ2-5, with a weak D call TRBD1 (5 bases). The sequence was collected from a man between 18 and 29 years old in good health. Sequencing input: naive T cells sorted from blood. The CDR3 DNA sequence: TGCAGTGCTAAGAGAACAGGAGTAGAGACCCAGTACTTC. As protein: CSAKRTGVETQYF.